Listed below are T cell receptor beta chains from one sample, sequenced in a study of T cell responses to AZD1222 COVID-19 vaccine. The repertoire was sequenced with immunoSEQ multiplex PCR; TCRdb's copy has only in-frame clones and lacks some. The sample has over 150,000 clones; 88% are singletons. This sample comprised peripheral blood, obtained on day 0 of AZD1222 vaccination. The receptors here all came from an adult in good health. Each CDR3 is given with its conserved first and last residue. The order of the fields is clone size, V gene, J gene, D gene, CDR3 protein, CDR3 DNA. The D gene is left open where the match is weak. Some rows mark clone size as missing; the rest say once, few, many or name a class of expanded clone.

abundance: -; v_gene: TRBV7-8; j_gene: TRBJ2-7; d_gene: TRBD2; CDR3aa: CASSSWGSGVGEQYF; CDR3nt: TGTGCCAGCAGCTCTTGGGGGAGCGGGGTGGGCGAGCAGTACTTC
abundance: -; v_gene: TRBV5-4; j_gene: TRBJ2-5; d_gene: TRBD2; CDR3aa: CASSSKWGAGLETQYF; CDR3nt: TGTGCCAGCAGCTCAAAGTGGGGAGCGGGGTTAGAGACCCAGTACTTC
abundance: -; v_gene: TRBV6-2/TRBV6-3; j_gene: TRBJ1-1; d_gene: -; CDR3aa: CASSYGGAMNTEAFF; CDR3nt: TGTGCCAGCAGTTACGGGGGGGCCATGAACACTGAAGCTTTCTTT
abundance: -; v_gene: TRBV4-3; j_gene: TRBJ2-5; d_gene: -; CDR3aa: CASSQDLFRGRGETQYF; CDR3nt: TGCGCCAGCAGCCAAGATCTTTTTCGGGGACGAGGAGAGACCCAGTACTTC
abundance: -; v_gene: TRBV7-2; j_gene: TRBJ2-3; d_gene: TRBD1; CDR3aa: CASSLVRAGGGTDTQYF; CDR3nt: TGTGCCAGCAGCTTAGTTCGGGCAGGGGGTGGCACAGATACGCAGTATTTT
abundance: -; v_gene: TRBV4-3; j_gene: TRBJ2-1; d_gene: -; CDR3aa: CASSQDRGTDYNEQFF; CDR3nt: TGCGCCAGCAGCCAAGATCGGGGGACGGACTACAATGAGCAGTTCTTC
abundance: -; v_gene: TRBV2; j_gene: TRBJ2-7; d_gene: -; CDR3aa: CASTVFYEQYF; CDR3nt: TGTGCCAGCACGGTTTTCTACGAGCAGTACTTC
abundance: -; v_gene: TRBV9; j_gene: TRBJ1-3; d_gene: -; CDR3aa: CASSVGDGRGNTIYF; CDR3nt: TGTGCCAGCAGCGTAGGAGACGGGCGCGGAAACACCATATATTTT
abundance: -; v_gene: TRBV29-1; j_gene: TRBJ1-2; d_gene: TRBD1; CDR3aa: CSVPTGGGGYTF; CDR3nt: TGCAGCGTGCCGACAGGGGGTGGTGGCTACACCTTC
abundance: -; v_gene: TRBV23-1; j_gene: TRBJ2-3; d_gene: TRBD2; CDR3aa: CASSLRGLAGAGDTQYF; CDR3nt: TGCGCCAGCAGTCTCCGCGGACTAGCGGGGGCTGGAGATACGCAGTATTTT
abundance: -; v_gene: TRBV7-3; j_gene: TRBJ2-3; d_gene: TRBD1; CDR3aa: CASSLGQVPTDTQYF; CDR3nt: TGTGCCAGCAGCCTAGGACAGGTCCCCACAGATACGCAGTATTTT
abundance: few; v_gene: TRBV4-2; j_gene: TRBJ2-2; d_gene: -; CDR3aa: CASSQSPGLKNTGELFF; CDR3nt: TGTGCCAGCAGCCAATCCCCAGGGTTAAAGAACACCGGGGAGCTGTTTTTT
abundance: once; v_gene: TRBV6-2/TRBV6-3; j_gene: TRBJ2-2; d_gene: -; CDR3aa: CASSSQRVHTGELFF; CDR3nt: TGTGCCAGCAGTTCCCAAAGGGTCCACACCGGGGAGCTGTTTTTT
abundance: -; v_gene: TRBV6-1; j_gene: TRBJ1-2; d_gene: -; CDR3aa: CASSERGLPANYGYTF; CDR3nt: TGTGCCAGCAGTGAACGGGGTCTACCGGCTAACTATGGCTACACCTTC
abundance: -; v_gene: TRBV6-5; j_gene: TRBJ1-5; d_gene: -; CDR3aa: CASKRINQPQHF; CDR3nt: TGTGCCAGCAAGAGAATCAATCAGCCCCAGCATTTT
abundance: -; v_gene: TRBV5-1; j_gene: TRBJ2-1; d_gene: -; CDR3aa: CASSRGTVAYEQFF; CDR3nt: TGCGCCAGCAGCCGAGGGACCGTCGCCTATGAGCAGTTCTTC
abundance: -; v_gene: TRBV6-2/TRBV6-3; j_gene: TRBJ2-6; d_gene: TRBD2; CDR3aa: CASSPAGYPGANVLTF; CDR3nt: TGTGCCAGCAGCCCAGCGGGGTACCCTGGGGCCAACGTCCTGACTTTC
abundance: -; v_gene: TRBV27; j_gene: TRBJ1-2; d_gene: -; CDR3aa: CASSFGALYGYTF; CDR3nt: TGTGCCAGCAGTTTCGGGGCCCTCTATGGCTACACCTTC
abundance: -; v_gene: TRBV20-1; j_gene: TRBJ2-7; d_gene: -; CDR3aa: CSAAGTYEQYF; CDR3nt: TGCAGTGCTGCAGGGACCTACGAGCAGTACTTC
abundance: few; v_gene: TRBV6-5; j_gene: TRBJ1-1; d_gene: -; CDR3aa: CASSYYRKNTEAFF; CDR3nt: TGTGCCAGCAGTTACTACAGAAAGAACACTGAAGCTTTCTTT
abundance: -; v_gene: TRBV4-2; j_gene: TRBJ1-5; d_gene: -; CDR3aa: CASSQGRNSNQPQHF; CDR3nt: TGTGCCAGCAGCCAAGGCAGAAATAGCAATCAGCCCCAGCATTTT
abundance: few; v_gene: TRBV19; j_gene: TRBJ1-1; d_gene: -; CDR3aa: CASTFQGNTEAFF; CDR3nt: TGTGCCAGTACATTCCAGGGGAACACTGAAGCTTTCTTT
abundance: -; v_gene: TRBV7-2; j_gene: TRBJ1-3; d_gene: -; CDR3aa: CASSRDFSGNTIYF; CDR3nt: TGTGCCAGCAGCCGGGATTTCTCTGGAAACACCATATATTTT
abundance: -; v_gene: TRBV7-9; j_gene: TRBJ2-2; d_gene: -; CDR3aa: CASSFGSTNTGELFF; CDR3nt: TGTGCCAGCAGCTTCGGGAGTACGAACACCGGGGAGCTGTTTTTT
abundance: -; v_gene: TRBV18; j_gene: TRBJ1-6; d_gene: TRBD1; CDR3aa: CASSETGGNSPLHF; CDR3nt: TGTGCCAGCTCAGAAACAGGGGGTAATTCACCCCTCCACTTT
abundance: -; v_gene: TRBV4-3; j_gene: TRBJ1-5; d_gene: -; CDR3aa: CASSQEVLANNQRQHF; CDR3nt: TGCGCCAGCAGCCAAGAGGTATTGGCCAATAATCAGCGCCAGCATTTT
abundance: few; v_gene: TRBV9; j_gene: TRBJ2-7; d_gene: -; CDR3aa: CASSAQGTFNYEQYF; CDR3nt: TGTGCCAGCAGCGCGCAAGGGACGTTCAACTACGAGCAGTACTTC
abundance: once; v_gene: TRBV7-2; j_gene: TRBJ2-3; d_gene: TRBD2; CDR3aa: CASSLGSGATDTQYF; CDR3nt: TGTGCCAGCAGCTTAGGTAGCGGGGCGACAGATACGCAGTATTTT
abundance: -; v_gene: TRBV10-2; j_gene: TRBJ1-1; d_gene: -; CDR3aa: CASSEGIGTEAFF; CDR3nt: TGCGCCAGCAGCGAAGGGATTGGCACTGAAGCTTTCTTT
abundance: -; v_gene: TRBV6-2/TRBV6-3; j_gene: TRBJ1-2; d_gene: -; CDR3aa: CASSYQGADYGYTF; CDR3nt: TGTGCCAGCAGTTATCAGGGAGCGGACTATGGCTACACCTTC
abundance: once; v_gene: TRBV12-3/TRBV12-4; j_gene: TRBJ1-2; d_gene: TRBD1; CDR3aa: CASQTGGVRGYTF; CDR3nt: TGTGCCAGCCAGACAGGGGGCGTGAGGGGCTACACCTTC
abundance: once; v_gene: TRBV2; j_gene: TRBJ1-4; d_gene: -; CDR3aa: CASNEGAGGEKLFF; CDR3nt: TGTGCCAGCAATGAGGGTGCAGGTGGCGAAAAACTGTTTTTT
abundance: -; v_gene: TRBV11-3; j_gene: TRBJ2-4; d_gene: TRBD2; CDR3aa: CASSLQAGGLEYKNIQYF; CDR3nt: TGTGCCAGCAGCTTACAAGCGGGGGGGCTTGAATACAAAAACATTCAGTACTTC
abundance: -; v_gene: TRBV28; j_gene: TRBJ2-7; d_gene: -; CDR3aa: CASSLRPGGFLAEQYF; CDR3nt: TGTGCCAGCAGTTTACGGCCCGGGGGCTTCCTAGCCGAGCAGTACTTC
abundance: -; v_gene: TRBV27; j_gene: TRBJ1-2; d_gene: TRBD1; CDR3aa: CASSHRSDRNYGYTF; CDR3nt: TGTGCCAGCAGCCACCGCTCGGACAGGAACTATGGCTACACCTTC
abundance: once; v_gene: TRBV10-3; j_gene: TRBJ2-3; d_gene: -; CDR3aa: CAISESTGDTQYF; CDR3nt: TGTGCCATCAGTGAGTCGACCGGAGATACGCAGTATTTT
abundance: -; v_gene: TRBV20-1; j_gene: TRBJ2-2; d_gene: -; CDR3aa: CSASGGIFSGELFF; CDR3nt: TGCAGTGCTAGTGGCGGGATATTTTCCGGGGAGCTGTTTTTT
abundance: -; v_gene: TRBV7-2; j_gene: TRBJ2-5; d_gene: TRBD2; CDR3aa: CASSLGSSGVLKTQYF; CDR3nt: TGTGCCAGCAGCTTAGGCTCTAGCGGGGTCTTGAAGACCCAGTACTTC
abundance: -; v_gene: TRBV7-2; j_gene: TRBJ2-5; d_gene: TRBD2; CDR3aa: CASSLRGLAEETQYF; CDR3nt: TGTGCCAGCAGCTTACGGGGACTAGCGGAAGAGACCCAGTACTTC
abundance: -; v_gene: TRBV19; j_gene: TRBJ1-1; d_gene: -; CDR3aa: CASTGNMDTEAFF; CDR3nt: TGTGCCAGTACCGGGAATATGGACACTGAAGCTTTCTTT
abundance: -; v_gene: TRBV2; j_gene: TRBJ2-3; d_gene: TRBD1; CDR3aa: CAIPGTGVIDTQYF; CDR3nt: TGTGCCATTCCCGGGACAGGGGTCATAGATACGCAGTATTTT
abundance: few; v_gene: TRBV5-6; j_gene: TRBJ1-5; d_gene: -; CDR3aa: CASSLGTSNQPQHF; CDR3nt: TGTGCCAGCAGCTTGGGGACTAGCAATCAGCCCCAGCATTTT
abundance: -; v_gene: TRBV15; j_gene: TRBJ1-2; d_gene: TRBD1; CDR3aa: CATSSHGTADTNYGYTF; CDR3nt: TGTGCCACCAGCAGTCACGGGACAGCGGATACTAACTATGGCTACACCTTC
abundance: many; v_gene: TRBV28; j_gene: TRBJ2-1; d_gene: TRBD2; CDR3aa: CASSFGGEALTHNEQFF; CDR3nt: TGTGCCAGCAGTTTTGGGGGGGAGGCTCTGACACACAATGAGCAGTTCTTC
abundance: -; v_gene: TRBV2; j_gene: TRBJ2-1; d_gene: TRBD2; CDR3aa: CASSAIGGGSAFF; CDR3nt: TGTGCCAGCAGTGCCATCGGCGGGGGATCCGCGTTCTTC
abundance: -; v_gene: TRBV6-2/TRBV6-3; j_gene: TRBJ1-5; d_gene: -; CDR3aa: CASSYRRPSSNQPQHF; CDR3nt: TGTGCCAGCAGTTACCGAAGACCGAGTAGCAATCAGCCCCAGCATTTT